This is a list of T cell receptor beta chains from one sample in a study of T cell responses to AZD1222 COVID-19 vaccine. The repertoire was sequenced with immunoSEQ multiplex PCR; TCRdb's copy has only in-frame clones and lacks some. The table shows 100,000 to 140,000 clones, with about 93% occurring only once. Source: peripheral blood, taken on day 0 of AZD1222 vaccination. The source of these receptors is an adult in good health. Each CDR3 is given with its conserved first and last residue. D genes are given only for firm matches. Size tells how often a clone was seen (once, few, many) or the class of an expanded clone, and some rows leave it out.

v_gene: TRBV28; d_gene: .; j_gene: TRBJ2-7; abundance: .; CDR3aa: CAAGTSSYEQYF; CDR3nt: TGTGCAGCCGGGACGAGCTCCTACGAGCAGTACTTC
v_gene: TRBV5-1; d_gene: .; j_gene: TRBJ2-7; abundance: .; CDR3aa: CASSLTPLAGTYEQYF; CDR3nt: TGCGCCAGCAGCTTGACCCCGCTGGCAGGGACCTACGAGCAGTACTTC
v_gene: TRBV5-5; d_gene: .; j_gene: TRBJ1-1; abundance: .; CDR3aa: CASSPMPQQAFF; CDR3nt: TGTGCCAGCAGCCCGATGCCCCAACAGGCTTTCTTT
v_gene: TRBV21-1; d_gene: .; j_gene: TRBJ2-7; abundance: .; CDR3aa: CASSRGFKDYEQYF; CDR3nt: TGTGCCAGTTCCAGGGGGTTTAAGGACTACGAGCAGTACTTC
v_gene: TRBV4-3; d_gene: .; j_gene: TRBJ1-5; abundance: once; CDR3aa: CASSQDGSSNQPQHF; CDR3nt: TGCGCCAGCAGCCAAGACGGGAGTAGCAATCAGCCCCAGCATTTT
v_gene: TRBV5-1; d_gene: TRBD1; j_gene: TRBJ2-2; abundance: .; CDR3aa: CASRDRGSAGELFF; CDR3nt: TGCGCCAGCAGGGACAGGGGGTCGGCCGGGGAGCTGTTTTTT
v_gene: TRBV6-6; d_gene: .; j_gene: TRBJ2-1; abundance: few; CDR3aa: CASSYGRDQLFF; CDR3nt: TGTGCCAGCAGTTACGGTCGGGACCAATTGTTCTTC
v_gene: TRBV11-2; d_gene: TRBD1; j_gene: TRBJ1-5; abundance: once; CDR3aa: CASSLTGTGSQPQHF; CDR3nt: TGTGCCAGCAGCCTCACCGGGACAGGGAGTCAGCCCCAGCATTTT
v_gene: TRBV6-2/TRBV6-3; d_gene: .; j_gene: TRBJ1-5; abundance: .; CDR3aa: CASSLDWTNQPQHF; CDR3nt: TGTGCCAGCAGTCTTGACTGGACCAATCAGCCCCAGCATTTT
v_gene: TRBV18; d_gene: .; j_gene: TRBJ2-7; abundance: once; CDR3aa: CASSPTRAGGYEQYF; CDR3nt: TGTGCCAGCTCACCGACCAGGGCAGGCGGCTACGAGCAGTACTTC
v_gene: TRBV11-2; d_gene: .; j_gene: TRBJ2-7; abundance: .; CDR3aa: CASSLAVYEQYF; CDR3nt: TGTGCCAGCAGCTTAGCGGTTTACGAGCAGTACTTC
v_gene: TRBV24-1; d_gene: .; j_gene: TRBJ2-1; abundance: .; CDR3aa: CATSDLGEGSNEQFF; CDR3nt: TGTGCCACCAGTGATTTGGGTGAGGGAAGCAATGAGCAGTTCTTC
v_gene: TRBV20-1; d_gene: .; j_gene: TRBJ1-1; abundance: .; CDR3aa: CSARGNTEAFF; CDR3nt: TGCAGTGCTAGGGGCAACACTGAAGCTTTCTTT
v_gene: TRBV7-2; d_gene: .; j_gene: TRBJ1-2; abundance: .; CDR3aa: CASSPYGGNYGYTF; CDR3nt: TGTGCCAGCAGCCCGTATGGGGGGAACTATGGCTACACCTTC
v_gene: TRBV5-4; d_gene: .; j_gene: TRBJ1-2; abundance: few; CDR3aa: CASSSLTDSGYGYTF; CDR3nt: TGTGCCAGCAGCTCCCTAACTGATTCGGGCTATGGCTACACCTTC
v_gene: TRBV19; d_gene: .; j_gene: TRBJ1-5; abundance: .; CDR3aa: CASSRDISNQPQHF; CDR3nt: TGTGCCAGTAGTAGGGACATTAGCAATCAGCCCCAGCATTTT
v_gene: TRBV6-1; d_gene: .; j_gene: TRBJ1-1; abundance: .; CDR3aa: CASSELGHLNTEAFF; CDR3nt: TGTGCCAGCAGTGAGCTGGGACATCTGAACACTGAAGCTTTCTTT
v_gene: TRBV7-2; d_gene: TRBD1; j_gene: TRBJ2-7; abundance: .; CDR3aa: CASSLDRASYEQYF; CDR3nt: TGTGCCAGCAGCTTGGACAGGGCCTCCTACGAGCAGTACTTC
v_gene: TRBV27; d_gene: TRBD1; j_gene: TRBJ1-1; abundance: .; CDR3aa: CASSAQGADTEAFF; CDR3nt: TGTGCCAGCAGTGCACAGGGGGCTGACACTGAAGCTTTCTTT
v_gene: TRBV9; d_gene: .; j_gene: TRBJ1-4; abundance: .; CDR3aa: CASSGRGFNEKLFF; CDR3nt: TGTGCCAGCAGTGGTAGAGGGTTTAATGAAAAACTGTTTTTT
v_gene: TRBV5-5; d_gene: .; j_gene: TRBJ1-5; abundance: .; CDR3aa: CASSLESEVKNQPQHF; CDR3nt: TGTGCCAGCAGCTTGGAATCAGAGGTAAAGAATCAGCCCCAGCATTTT
v_gene: TRBV5-4; d_gene: .; j_gene: TRBJ1-2; abundance: .; CDR3aa: CASSLADRFYGYTF; CDR3nt: TGTGCCAGCAGCTTGGCCGATAGATTCTATGGCTACACCTTC
v_gene: TRBV7-2; d_gene: TRBD1; j_gene: TRBJ1-1; abundance: .; CDR3aa: CASSLTGKNTEAFF; CDR3nt: TGTGCCAGCAGCCTGACAGGGAAAAACACTGAAGCTTTCTTT
v_gene: TRBV5-4; d_gene: .; j_gene: TRBJ1-1; abundance: .; CDR3aa: CASSFSTMNTEAFF; CDR3nt: TGTGCCAGCAGCTTTAGTACAATGAACACTGAAGCTTTCTTT
v_gene: TRBV5-5; d_gene: .; j_gene: TRBJ1-4; abundance: .; CDR3aa: CASSRFARVVNEKLFF; CDR3nt: TGTGCCAGCAGCCGTTTTGCCAGGGTAGTTAATGAAAAACTGTTTTTT
v_gene: TRBV6-5; d_gene: TRBD1; j_gene: TRBJ1-1; abundance: few; CDR3aa: CASSSTGRRTEAFF; CDR3nt: TGTGCCAGCAGTTCGACAGGGCGTAGGACTGAAGCTTTCTTT
v_gene: TRBV5-1; d_gene: TRBD1; j_gene: TRBJ1-4; abundance: .; CDR3aa: CASSFGGSFGQESTANEKLFF; CDR3nt: TGCGCCAGCAGCTTTGGAGGTTCTTTCGGACAGGAATCAACGGCTAATGAAAAACTGTTTTTT
v_gene: TRBV7-3; d_gene: .; j_gene: TRBJ1-1; abundance: .; CDR3aa: CASSLQDSLTEAFF; CDR3nt: TGTGCCAGCAGCCTCCAGGACAGCCTCACTGAAGCTTTCTTT
v_gene: TRBV5-5; d_gene: .; j_gene: TRBJ1-4; abundance: .; CDR3aa: CASSFSGRAEEKLFF; CDR3nt: TGTGCCAGCAGCTTTTCCGGCAGGGCTGAGGAAAAACTGTTTTTT
v_gene: TRBV21-1; d_gene: .; j_gene: TRBJ1-5; abundance: .; CDR3aa: CASSKEVKRNQPQHF; CDR3nt: TGTGCCAGCAGCAAAGAGGTCAAAAGAAATCAGCCCCAGCATTTT
v_gene: TRBV18; d_gene: .; j_gene: TRBJ2-1; abundance: .; CDR3aa: CASSPGEERFF; CDR3nt: TGTGCCAGCTCACCGGGTGAGGAGCGGTTCTTC
v_gene: TRBV9; d_gene: .; j_gene: TRBJ1-1; abundance: once; CDR3aa: CASRKDGVEAFF; CDR3nt: TGTGCCAGCAGAAAGGACGGAGTTGAAGCTTTCTTT
v_gene: TRBV11-1; d_gene: .; j_gene: TRBJ1-1; abundance: .; CDR3aa: CASSFDRNTEAFF; CDR3nt: TGTGCCAGCAGCTTTGACAGAAACACTGAAGCTTTCTTT
v_gene: TRBV3-1/TRBV3-2; d_gene: .; j_gene: TRBJ2-2; abundance: .; CDR3aa: CASQPFTGELFF; CDR3nt: TGTGCCAGCCAGCCATTCACCGGGGAGCTGTTTTTT
v_gene: TRBV6-6; d_gene: .; j_gene: TRBJ1-6; abundance: .; CDR3aa: CASSRQGKSSYNSPLHF; CDR3nt: TGTGCCAGCAGTCGGCAGGGAAAAAGCTCCTATAATTCACCCCTCCACTTT
v_gene: TRBV7-9; d_gene: TRBD1; j_gene: TRBJ1-3; abundance: .; CDR3aa: CASSSKGQALPSNSGNTIYF; CDR3nt: TGTGCCAGCAGCAGTAAGGGACAGGCCCTACCGTCTAACTCTGGAAACACCATATATTTT
v_gene: TRBV9; d_gene: .; j_gene: TRBJ2-7; abundance: .; CDR3aa: CASSVSVEQTYEQYF; CDR3nt: TGTGCCAGCAGCGTATCTGTCGAACAGACCTACGAGCAGTACTTC
v_gene: TRBV6-2/TRBV6-3; d_gene: TRBD1; j_gene: TRBJ1-1; abundance: .; CDR3aa: CASSYPRTGGMLEAFF; CDR3nt: TGTGCCAGCAGTTACCCACGGACAGGGGGAATGTTAGAAGCTTTCTTT
v_gene: TRBV13; d_gene: .; j_gene: TRBJ1-4; abundance: .; CDR3aa: CASSPPEATNEKLFF; CDR3nt: TGTGCCAGCAGCCCCCCGGAAGCAACTAATGAAAAACTGTTTTTT
v_gene: TRBV29-1; d_gene: .; j_gene: TRBJ1-1; abundance: .; CDR3aa: CSVGRAGDTEAFF; CDR3nt: TGCAGCGTTGGGCGGGCTGGGGACACTGAAGCTTTCTTT
v_gene: TRBV6-5; d_gene: .; j_gene: TRBJ2-2; abundance: .; CDR3aa: CASEPPSVGTGELFF; CDR3nt: TGTGCCAGCGAACCCCCAAGCGTGGGCACCGGGGAGCTGTTTTTT
v_gene: TRBV27; d_gene: .; j_gene: TRBJ2-7; abundance: .; CDR3aa: CASSLRGDGVYEQYF; CDR3nt: TGTGCCAGCAGTTTACGGGGTGATGGGGTCTACGAGCAGTACTTC
v_gene: TRBV9; d_gene: .; j_gene: TRBJ2-1; abundance: .; CDR3aa: CASSVEAMVLNNEQFF; CDR3nt: TGTGCCAGCAGCGTAGAGGCGATGGTTCTAAACAATGAGCAGTTCTTC
v_gene: TRBV7-2; d_gene: TRBD2; j_gene: TRBJ2-1; abundance: .; CDR3aa: CASSLTSGGTYNEQFF; CDR3nt: TGTGCCAGCAGCTTAACTAGCGGGGGCACCTACAATGAGCAGTTCTTC
v_gene: TRBV5-6; d_gene: .; j_gene: TRBJ1-1; abundance: .; CDR3aa: CASSLLAGYTEAFF; CDR3nt: TGTGCCAGCAGCTTGTTAGCAGGGTACACTGAAGCTTTCTTT
v_gene: TRBV15; d_gene: .; j_gene: TRBJ1-1; abundance: .; CDR3aa: CATSPDGGTEAFF; CDR3nt: TGTGCCACCAGCCCAGACGGCGGAACTGAAGCTTTCTTT
v_gene: TRBV19; d_gene: TRBD1; j_gene: TRBJ2-7; abundance: .; CDR3aa: CASSNPGQTYEQYF; CDR3nt: TGTGCCAGTAGTAATCCGGGACAGACCTACGAGCAGTACTTC
v_gene: TRBV4-3; d_gene: .; j_gene: TRBJ1-1; abundance: .; CDR3aa: CASSQDEDKAFF; CDR3nt: TGCGCCAGCAGCCAAGATGAGGACAAAGCTTTCTTT
v_gene: TRBV13; d_gene: .; j_gene: TRBJ2-1; abundance: .; CDR3aa: CASSPGLEQFF; CDR3nt: TGTGCCAGCAGCCCCGGACTAGAGCAGTTCTTC